This is a list of T cell receptor beta chains from one sample in a study of graft-versus-host responses after intestinal transplantation. These receptors have no known antigen. This table comes from immunoSEQ multiplex PCR, and its TCRdb copy is limited to in-frame clones, with some not included. The sample lists 88,000 or so clones, 85% to 90% occurring once. The material sequenced was unstimulated CD4+ T cells sorted from spleen or lymph node cells, taken before intestinal transplant. The receptors originated from a human donor who received an intestinal transplant. The CDR3 runs from the conserved cysteine through the conserved F or W. The D gene is left open where the match is weak. Only part of the rows carry a size: once, few, many, or a class if the clone is expanded.

>TRBJ2-7|TRBD2|-|TRBV5-1
TGCGCCAGCAGCCCCGTAGCGGGGGCCTACGAGCAGTACTTC
CASSPVAGAYEQYF
>TRBJ2-7|TRBD1|-|TRBV18
TGTGCCAGCTCACCCGGGACAGGGGAGGACGAGCAGTACTTC
CASSPGTGEDEQYF
>TRBJ2-1|TRBD1|-|TRBV7-9
TGTGCCAGCAGCTTGGGACAGGGGAGTATTGAGCAGTTCTTC
CASSLGQGSIEQFF
>TRBJ2-2|-|-|TRBV2
TGTGCCAGCGCGGGGTCTCGGGGTAACACCGGGGAGCTGTTTTTT
CASAGSRGNTGELFF
>TRBJ2-3|-|-|TRBV9
TGTGCCAGCAGCGTTATCACAGATACGCAGTATTTT
CASSVITDTQYF
>TRBJ2-1|-|-|TRBV6-5
TGTGCCAGCAGACCACAAGCCGGGGGCTACAATGAGCAGTTCTTC
CASRPQAGGYNEQFF
>TRBJ2-1|TRBD2|-|TRBV7-2
TGTGCCAGCAGCCCTCTAGCGGGGAAGGAGCAGTTCTTC
CASSPLAGKEQFF
>TRBJ1-1|TRBD1|once|TRBV5-5
TGTGCCAGCAGCGGGGACAGTAACACTGAAGCTTTCTTT
CASSGDSNTEAFF
>TRBJ1-2|-|-|TRBV2
TGTGCCAGCAGATGGACAGCTAACTATGGCTACACCTTC
CASRWTANYGYTF
>TRBJ2-3|TRBD2|-|TRBV4-1
TGCGCCAGCAGCCATTTACTAGCGGGGTTTAGCACAGATACGCAGTATTTT
CASSHLLAGFSTDTQYF
>TRBJ1-5|-|-|TRBV6-6
TGTGCCAGCAGCTTGGCAGGGGAGGGACAGCCCCAGCATTTT
CASSLAGEGQPQHF
>TRBJ2-1|-|-|TRBV4-2
TGTGCCAGCAGCCAAGAAGGGGATGAGCAGTTCTTC
CASSQEGDEQFF
>TRBJ2-3|TRBD1|-|TRBV5-4
TGTGCCAGCAGCACACAGGGGGCAGATACGCAGTATTTT
CASSTQGADTQYF
>TRBJ1-5|TRBD1|-|TRBV6-8
TGTGCCAGCAGTTTCCGGGACAGGGCTTATAGCAATCAGCCCCAGCATTTT
CASSFRDRAYSNQPQHF
>TRBJ1-1|-|few|TRBV5-6
TGTGCCAGCAGCTTGTTGGGTGGTGAGGCCCTCACTGAAGCTTTCTTT
CASSLLGGEALTEAFF
>TRBJ1-5|TRBD1|-|TRBV6-1
TGTGCCAGCAGTGGGACAGGGGATCAGCCCCAGCATTTT
CASSGTGDQPQHF
>TRBJ1-2|-|-|TRBV5-6
TGTGCCAGCAGCTTGGTCTCACAGGGTGACTATGGCTACACCTTC
CASSLVSQGDYGYTF
>TRBJ1-5|TRBD1|-|TRBV18
TGTGCCAGCTCACCAGGGACAGGAGGGCATCAGCCCCAGCATTTT
CASSPGTGGHQPQHF
>TRBJ1-2|TRBD1|-|TRBV13
TGTGCCAGCAGACAGCAGGGGGGTGGTGGCTACACCTTC
CASRQQGGGGYTF
>TRBJ2-7|-|-|TRBV2
TGTGCCAGCAGTGAAGGTGGGCGCCTTACGTACGAGCAGTACTTC
CASSEGGRLTYEQYF
>TRBJ2-3|-|-|TRBV5-1
TGCGCCAGCAGCTTGGCGGGGGGCCGGGGCACAGATACGCAGTATTTT
CASSLAGGRGTDTQYF
>TRBJ2-4|-|-|TRBV6-5
TGTGCCAGCAGTTACTCGGGGAGAAAAAACATTCAGTACTTC
CASSYSGRKNIQYF
>TRBJ1-2|TRBD1|-|TRBV6-6
TGTGCCAGCAGGCCCAGGACCGGGACAGGGAGTGGCTACACCTTC
CASRPRTGTGSGYTF
>TRBJ2-6|-|-|TRBV11-3
TGTGCCAGCAGCCCGGGCAGCGGACGGGGAAATCCTGGGGCCAACGTCCTGACTTTC
CASSPGSGRGNPGANVLTF
>TRBJ2-7|-|-|TRBV10-1
TGCGCCAGCAGTGAGTCGGGCACCTCCTACGAGCAGTACTTC
CASSESGTSYEQYF
>TRBJ2-5|TRBD2|-|TRBV5-8
TGTGCCAGCAGCTTCGGGGGGACTAGCGGGGCCGGAGAGACCCAGTACTTC
CASSFGGTSGAGETQYF
>TRBJ2-1|-|-|TRBV4-1
TGCGCCAGCAGCCAGGGCCTTCGGGGGTTTGGCAATGAGCAGTTCTTC
CASSQGLRGFGNEQFF
>TRBJ2-1|-|-|TRBV18
TGTGCCAGCTCTAGATTCTCGGGAATCGATGAGCAGTTCTTC
CASSRFSGIDEQFF
>TRBJ2-7|-|-|TRBV11-2
TGTGCCAGCAGCTTAGGGGCAGGGGCCTACGAGCAGTACTTC
CASSLGAGAYEQYF
>TRBJ2-5|-|-|TRBV7-3
TGTGCCAGCAGCCCAAGGGGGGGCCCGGGGACCCAGTACTTC
CASSPRGGPGTQYF
>TRBJ1-2|-|-|TRBV7-9
TGTGCCAGCAGCTTAGATGGGGCAAGGGGTGGCTACACCTTC
CASSLDGARGGYTF
>TRBJ1-4|-|-|TRBV5-1
TGCGCCAGCGGTCCAGGAATTAATGAAAAACTGTTTTTT
CASGPGINEKLFF
>TRBJ1-2|-|-|TRBV18
TGTGCCAGCTCACCTGCGGACAGCTATGGCTACACCTTC
CASSPADSYGYTF
>TRBJ2-7|-|-|TRBV5-6
TGTGCCAGCAGCTTGTCGTATGCAGGGAACGACGAGCAGTACTTC
CASSLSYAGNDEQYF
>TRBJ1-5|TRBD1|-|TRBV19
TGTGCCAGTAGCAAACAGGGGGGGGAAGGTCAGCCCCAGCATTTT
CASSKQGGEGQPQHF
>TRBJ2-7|TRBD2|-|TRBV4-1
TGCGCCAGCAGCCAAGGGGTATTTGGCGGGGGGAATAACTACGAGCAGTACTTC
CASSQGVFGGGNNYEQYF
>TRBJ2-5|TRBD2|-|TRBV18
TGTGCCAGCTCACCGAACGTAAAACTAGCGGGCGAGACCCAGTACTTC
CASSPNVKLAGETQYF
>TRBJ2-3|-|-|TRBV6-5
TGTGCCAGCAGGTCCCCGTCCGATACGCAGTATTTT
CASRSPSDTQYF
>TRBJ2-1|TRBD1|-|TRBV18
TGTGCCAGCTCCCCCCCCCGGGACAGGGGGGAGTGGTATGAGCAGTTCTTC
CASSPPRDRGEWYEQFF
>TRBJ1-1|TRBD1|-|TRBV6-6
TGTGCCAGCAGTTCCAACGGACAGGGGGCGCGGGCTTTCTTT
CASSSNGQGARAFF